The 27 T cell receptor beta chains below were found in one sample sequenced in a study of blood T cell repertoires in COVID-19. Only in-frame clones appear in the TCRdb table, and some are missing; sequencing was by immunoSEQ multiplex PCR. The sample shows over 100,000 clones, more than 80% of them seen only once. The sample taken for sequencing was peripheral blood. These receptors were taken from a human donor in a cohort sampled during active COVID-19.

V is TRBV27 and J is TRBJ2-2; 8 nucleotides line up with TRBD1. The V gene's germline CDR1 is MNHEY and CDR2 SMNVEV (reference sequence). The length of the CDR3 is 19 residues. J gave up 4 bases and V 6 bases, and 19 bases lay outside the gene matches. The CDR3 spells CASRREGQGASGATGELFF. CDR3 bases: TGTGCCAGCAGACGCGAAGGACAGGGAGCGTCGGGGGCCACCGGGGAGCTGTTTTTT.

V and J are TRBV30 and TRBJ1-1; D might be TRBD1 (6 bases). Trimming removed 4 bases from V and 8 bases from J, with 17 bases in between. This CDR3 is 13 amino acids long. Germline V lookup: CDR1 GTSNPN, CDR2 SVGIG (reference sequence). DNA for the CDR3: TGTGCCTGGAAACGGACAGATATATGGGAAGCTTTCTTT. Translating gives CAWKRTDIWEAFF.

This chain joins TRBV20-1 and TRBJ2-1; 9 bases are a match to TRBD2. The CDR3 covers 17 residues. CDR1 DFQATT and CDR2 SNEGSKA come from the germline V gene (reference sequence). J gave up 6 bases and V 3 bases, and 15 bases lay outside the gene matches. CDR3 protein: CSASEASGVRLGNEQFF. The CDR3 nucleotides read TGCAGTGCTAGTGAGGCTAGCGGGGTTCGACTGGGCAATGAGCAGTTCTTC.

The chain combines TRBV2 with TRBJ1-4; D is ambiguous. CDR1 SNHLY and CDR2 FYNNEI come from the germline V gene. This CDR3 spans 13 amino acids. V gave up 3 bases and J gave up 5 bases, with 7 bases separating them. This CDR3 is CASSDNRNEKLFF. DNA for the CDR3: TGTGCCAGCAGTGACAATCGGAATGAAAAACTGTTTTTT.

This sequence joins TRBV6-5 and TRBJ2-7; no reliable D call. Deletions cut 6 bases from V and 4 bases from J, with 13 bases between. Germline V gene lookup returns CDR1 MNHEY and CDR2 SVGAGI. The CDR3 loop spans 13 amino acids. The CDR3 loop is CASRQEVSYEQYF. The CDR3 region has the DNA TGTGCCAGCAGGCAGGAAGTTTCGTACGAGCAGTACTTC.

The chain links TRBV3-1 (or the pseudogene TRBV3-2) to TRBJ1-1; 8 bases fit TRBD1. The CDR3 covers 15 residues. Germline CDR1 reads LGHDT; CDR2 reads YNNKEL (reference sequence). Germline trimming cut 4 bases from V and 1 base from J; bases unmatched to any gene: 5. CDR3 residues: CASSPDRARNTEAFF. Here the CDR3 DNA reads TGTGCCAGCAGCCCGGACAGGGCCAGGAACACTGAAGCTTTCTTT.

Remarks on this clone: One end of the junction does not line up with germline, which may come from a read error. V gene TRBV6-5 combines with J gene TRBJ1-1, with no clear D. This CDR3 has 10 amino acids. CDR1 is MNHEY, CDR2 SVGAGI, per germline. The CDR3 region has the DNA TGTGTCGCACGACGCACTAAAGCTTTCTTT. Encoded protein: CVARRTKAFF.

This clone was recorded only once. This sequence joins TRBV5-6 and TRBJ2-7; 12 nucleotides align to TRBD2. CDR1 SGHDT and CDR2 YYEEEE come from the germline V gene. The junction had 8 bases not matched to a gene; V was cut back by 7 bases and J by 0 bases. This CDR3 comprises 16 residues. The CDR3 here is CASGKGLAGLSYEQYF. The CDR3 coding sequence is TGTGCCAGCGGGAAAGGACTAGCGGGACTCTCCTACGAGCAGTACTTC.

The CDR3 here is CASSQLPSSYEQYF. The DNA for the CDR3 is TGTGCCAGCTCACAATTACCGAGCTCCTACGAGCAGTACTTC. The chain links TRBV18 to TRBJ2-7, with no clear D. CDR1 KGHSH and CDR2 LQKENI come from the germline V gene. Trimming removed 4 bases from V and 0 bases from J, with 10 bases in between. This CDR3 region has 14 residues. The variable domain in full, completed from reference TRBV18 and TRBJ2-7, reads NAGVMQNPRHLVRRRGQEARLRCSPMKGHSHVYWYRQLPEEGLKFMVYLQKENIIDESGMPKERFSAEFPKEGPSILRIQQVVRGDSAAYFCASSQLPSSYEQYFGPGTRLTVT.

This clone was observed a single time. V and J are TRBV18 and TRBJ1-5, with 8 bases matching TRBD1. CDR3 length: 16 amino acids. Germline V gene data show CDR1 as KGHSH and CDR2 as LQKENI. The V segment lost 3 bases and the J segment 6 bases; nucleotides outside the gene matches: 10. The CDR3 nucleotides are TGTGCCAGCTCACCTGGAGCAGGGGGCGGTGGTCAGCCCCAGCATTTT. Amino acid sequence: CASSPGAGGGGQPQHF. The full variable domain, rest sourced from reference TRBV18 and TRBJ1-5, is NAGVMQNPRHLVRRRGQEARLRCSPMKGHSHVYWYRQLPEEGLKFMVYLQKENIIDESGMPKERFSAEFPKEGPSILRIQQVVRGDSAAYFCASSPGAGGGGQPQHFGDGTRLSIL.

In DNA, the CDR3 is TGTGCCAGCAGCGACCGACAGGGGCCCCTCCCTGGCAATCAGCCCCAGCATTTT. The encoded protein is CASSDRQGPLPGNQPQHF. The rearrangement links TRBV7-8 to TRBJ1-5, with 8 bases matching TRBD1. This CDR3 contains 18 residues. V lost 5 bases, J lost 2 bases, and 14 bases stayed unmatched. Germline CDR1 reads SGHVS; CDR2 reads FQNEAQ.

The rearrangement joins TRBV6-2 or TRBV6-3 to TRBJ1-4; maybe TRBD1 (5 bases). The CDR3 is 15 residues long. Germline V gives CDR1 MNHEY, CDR2 SVGEGT. V lost 2 bases, J lost 6 bases, and 13 bases lay in between. CDR3 nucleotides: TGTGCCAGCAGTTACCGGCGGGGGTCCTATGAAAAACTGTTTTTT. Amino acids: CASSYRRGSYEKLFF.

This chain's CDR3 is CASSSSGTAYEQYF. The CDR3 DNA sequence: TGCGCCAGCAGCTCATCCGGGACAGCTTACGAGCAGTACTTC. The chain links TRBV5-1 to TRBJ2-7, with 7 bases that match TRBD1. The trim removed 3 bases at V and 4 bases at J, leaving 7 bases unmatched. CDR1 is SGHRS and CDR2 is YFSETQ in the germline V gene. This CDR3 contains 14 residues.

This chain joins TRBV2 and TRBJ1-2; TRBD1 aligns across 9 bases. Germline CDR1 SNHLY, CDR2 FYNNEI. This CDR3 is 14 amino acids long. The V segment lost 6 bases and the J segment 5 bases; nucleotides outside the gene matches: 7. The CDR3 sequence: CASSELGQGYGYTF. DNA of the CDR3: TGTGCCAGCAGCGAACTTGGACAGGGGTATGGCTACACCTTC.

The rearrangement uses TRBV30 and TRBJ2-3; 14 bases match TRBD2. This CDR3 has 16 residues. Germline-derived CDR1 and CDR2 are GTSNPN and SVGIG (reference sequence). With 5 bases clipped from V and 3 bases from J, the junction kept 7 bases outside the gene matches. The CDR3 bases are TGTGCCTGGTCGACCGGACTAGCGGGGGGAACAGATACGCAGTATTTT. It yields the protein CAWSTGLAGGTDTQYF.

The V gene is TRBV10-3, the J gene TRBJ1-1, with a tentative D call TRBD1 (5 bases). The germline V gene has CDR1 ENHRY and CDR2 SYGVKD. V was cut by 3 bases and J by 1 base, with 9 bases left in between. This CDR3 is 14 amino acids long. DNA for the CDR3: TGTGCCATCAGTGACCCTCAGGGGAACACTGAAGCTTTCTTT. Translated, it gives CAISDPQGNTEAFF.

The V gene is TRBV6-4, the J gene TRBJ2-1, with 10 bases identical to TRBD2. This CDR3 comprises 15 residues. Germline trimming cut 6 bases from V and 8 bases from J; bases unmatched to any gene: 10. Germline-derived CDR1 and CDR2 are MRHNA and SNTAGT. CDR3 loop: CASSDKAGGKDEQFF. The CDR3 bases are TGTGCCAGCAGCGACAAAGCGGGGGGGAAGGATGAGCAGTTCTTC.

The V call is TRBV9, the J call TRBJ1-1; D is possibly TRBD1 (6 bases). This CDR3 is 17 amino acids long. V shed 4 bases and J shed 0 bases, with 19 bases lying between them. Germline assignment: CDR1 SGDLS and CDR2 YYNGEE. The CDR3 DNA follows: TGTGCCAGCAGCCCCAAACTTAGGACAGCTATGAACACTGAAGCTTTCTTT. This sequence encodes CASSPKLRTAMNTEAFF.

J is TRBJ1-2 and V is TRBV19; TRBD1 aligns across 10 bases. CDR3 length: 13 amino acids. Unmatched junction bases numbered 6, after V lost 8 bases and J lost 6 bases. The germline V gene has CDR1 LNHDA and CDR2 SQIVND (reference sequence). The chain's CDR3 is CASQGQGNDGYTF. The CDR3, as DNA: TGTGCCAGTCAGGGACAGGGGAACGATGGCTACACCTTC.

The J gene is TRBJ1-3, the V gene TRBV4-1; TRBD1 aligns across 7 bases. Germline V gene lookup returns CDR1 MGHRA and CDR2 YSYEKL. The CDR3 runs 15 residues. J lost 6 bases, V lost 0 bases, and 5 bases had no gene match. The CDR3: CASSQDRQGENTIYF. The CDR3 DNA reads as TGCGCCAGCAGCCAAGACCGACAGGGTGAAAACACCATATATTTT.

The V gene is TRBV7-2, the J gene TRBJ2-7; D is perhaps TRBD1 (6 bases). The CDR3 is 16 residues long. Germline-derived CDR1 and CDR2 are SGHTA and FQGNSA. V dropped 5 bases and J dropped 4 bases, with 21 bases sitting between them. The CDR3 DNA sequence: TGTGCCAGCAGCCTTACGGTTGAGCAGGGACAATACGAGCAGTACTTC. Protein: CASSLTVEQGQYEQYF.

The chain carries TRBV7-2 and TRBJ2-7; 7 positions agree with TRBD1. V lost 4 bases to trimming and J lost 6 bases; unmatched junction nucleotides: 9. Germline CDR1 is SGHTA and CDR2 is FQGNSA. CDR3 length equals 14 residues. In DNA form, the CDR3 reads TGTGCCAGCAGCTACCGGGACAGCCTCCGCGAGCAGTACTTC. Protein sequence: CASSYRDSLREQYF.

The V call is TRBV5-1, the J call TRBJ2-7, with 10 bases aligning to TRBD1. V trimming: 4 bases; J trimming: 3 bases; junction bases outside the gene matches: 4. CDR1 and CDR2 from the germline V gene are SGHRS and YFSETQ. The length of the CDR3 is 14 residues. The CDR3 DNA follows: TGCGCCAGCAGCCCCCGGACAGGGGGCTACGAGCAGTACTTC. This encodes CASSPRTGGYEQYF. Full variable domain (missing parts from reference TRBV5-1 and TRBJ2-7): KAGVTQTPRYLIKTRGQQVTLSCSPISGHRSVSWYQQTPGQGLQFLFEYFSETQRNKGNFPGRFSGRQFSNSRSEMNVSTLELGDSALYLCASSPRTGGYEQYFGPGTRLTVT.

This chain joins TRBV5-1 and TRBJ2-2; TRBD2 matches 11 bases. The CDR3 extends over 16 amino acids. V lost 1 base, J lost 3 bases, and 2 bases stayed unmatched. Per the germline V gene, CDR1 is SGHRS and CDR2 is YFSETQ. The CDR3 coding sequence is TGCGCCAGCAGCTTGATACTAGCGGGGGACACCGGGGAGCTGTTTTTT. It encodes CASSLILAGDTGELFF.

This chain links TRBV6-6 with TRBJ1-4; D uncertain. The V gene's germline CDR1 is MNHNY and CDR2 SVGAGI (reference sequence). Trimming removed 2 bases from V and 6 bases from J, with 16 bases in between. The CDR3 runs to 16 residues. The DNA of the CDR3 is TGTGCCAGCAGTTACGTAATGGGAGGCTCGGATGAAAAACTGTTTTTT. Amino acid sequence: CASSYVMGGSDEKLFF.

This chain joins TRBV9 and TRBJ2-2; a possible D gene is TRBD2 (6 bases). Germline-derived CDR1 and CDR2 are SGDLS and YYNGEE. The CDR3 consists of 13 residues. V was pared by 6 bases and J by 5 bases, with 11 bases between. As DNA, the CDR3 is TGTGCCAGCAATCCTCGGGGGACCGGGGAGCTGTTTTTT. Translating it yields CASNPRGTGELFF.

This clone was found a few times. The chain employs TRBV2 and TRBJ1-5; D not certain. Trimming stripped 3 bases from V and 0 bases from J, with 6 bases between. Germline-derived CDR1 and CDR2 are SNHLY and FYNNEI. The CDR3 has 14 residues. CDR3 amino acids: CASSEASSNQPQHF. The CDR3 coding sequence is TGTGCCAGCAGTGAGGCATCTAGCAATCAGCCCCAGCATTTT. The full variable domain, completed using reference TRBV2 and TRBJ1-5, is EPEVTQTPSHQVTQMGQEVILRCVPISNHLYFYWYRQILGQKVEFLVSFYNNEISEKSEIFDDQFSVERPDGSNFTLKIRSTKLEDSAMYFCASSEASSNQPQHFGDGTRLSIL.